A single sample is the source of the 10 T cell receptor beta chains below, sequenced in a study of T cells after yellow fever vaccination. TCRdb passed the 5' RACE reads through MiXCR, listing each CDR3 protein once. The data show roughly 190,000 distinct CDR3 sequences, around 10% seen once. The specimen was CD8+ T cells sorted from PBMCs, collected 15 days after the yellow fever booster vaccination. Every receptor here comes from a man between 18 and 35 years old who received the YFV17D yellow fever vaccine.

The chain employs TRBV11-2 and TRBJ2-1; perhaps TRBD2 as D (5 bases). The CDR3 length is 18 residues. V was trimmed by 3 bases and J by 5 bases, leaving 23 bases between them. CDR1 and CDR2 (germline): SGHAT, FQNNGV. The CDR3: CASSFTKAGGGHNNEQFF. CDR3 coding DNA: TGTGCCAGCAGCTTCACCAAGGCAGGTGGCGGGCATAACAATGAGCAGTTCTTC. Filled out from reference TRBV11-2 and TRBJ2-1, the complete variable domain reads EAGVAQSPRYKIIEKRQSVAFWCNPISGHATLYWYQQILGQGPKLLIQFQNNGVVDDSQLPKDRFSAERLKGVDSTLKIQPAKLEDSAVYLCASSFTKAGGGHNNEQFFGPGTRLTVL.

The chain joins TRBV5-1 to TRBJ1-1; 8 bases align to TRBD1. The CDR3 extends over 14 amino acids. The V and J ends lost 4 bases and 6 bases, in that order; junction bases with no gene match: 8. The germline V gene encodes CDR1 SGHRS and CDR2 YFSETQ. The CDR3 DNA reads as TGCGCCAGCAGCGCGGACAGGGAACGGCCTGAAGCTTTCTTT. Translated: CASSADRERPEAFF.

This clonotype was observed a few times. The V and J genes are TRBV25-1 and TRBJ2-7; 9 bases are a match to TRBD1. In germline, CDR1 is MGHDK, CDR2 SYGVNS. The CDR3 has 19 residues. The V and J ends lost 1 base and 2 bases, in that order; junction bases with no gene match: 15. CDR3 sequence (DNA): TGTGCCAGCAGTGAATTATTTGACTTTTCGGGACAGGGAACCTACGAGCAGTACTTC. Protein: CASSELFDFSGQGTYEQYF.

This clonotype was counted between two and nine times. The genes are TRBV6-6 and TRBJ2-7; 7 bases fit TRBD1. With 4 bases clipped from V and 3 bases from J, the junction kept 6 bases outside the gene matches. The CDR3 is 14 amino acids. Germline V gene lookup returns CDR1 MNHNY and CDR2 SVGAGI (reference sequence). CDR3 sequence (DNA): TGTGCCAGCAGTTTCCCCGGGACAGACTACGAGCAGTACTTC. Protein product: CASSFPGTDYEQYF.

The rearrangement joins TRBV4-1 to TRBJ1-3, with D hard to call. With 0 bases removed from V and 4 bases from J, the gap between germline ends came to 19 bases. The CDR3 is 18 residues long. The germline V gene encodes CDR1 MGHRA and CDR2 YSYEKL. CDR3 nucleotide sequence: TGCGCCAGCAGCCAAGAAGTATTTGCGGGTTCGGAGGGAAACACCATATATTTT. Its translation is CASSQEVFAGSEGNTIYF.

Many counts were recorded for this clonotype. J is TRBJ2-1 and V is TRBV4-3; D might be TRBD1 (6 bases). The CDR3 length is 14 residues. The ends were cut back, 6 bases at V and 0 bases at J, with 9 bases in the middle. Germline CDR1 LGHNA, CDR2 YSLEER. CDR3 sequence: CASSQGSSYNEQFF. CDR3 DNA sequence: TGCGCCAGCAGTCAGGGGAGCTCCTACAATGAGCAGTTCTTC.

This clonotype has just one count. The V gene is TRBV5-6, the J gene TRBJ2-7; the D is unclear. Germline loops: CDR1 SGHDT, CDR2 YYEEEE. There are 14 residues in the CDR3. Trimming cost V 4 bases and J 3 bases, with 14 bases left between them. The CDR3: CASSRGSANYEQYV. CDR3 DNA: TGTGCCAGCAGCCGTGGCAGTGCCAACTACGAGCAGTACGTC.

The CDR3 spells CASSLFSVGQETQYF. CDR3 sequence (DNA): TGCGCCAGCAGCTTGTTTTCGGTGGGGCAAGAGACCCAGTACTTC. The genes are TRBV5-1 and TRBJ2-5; no clear D. This CDR3 comprises 15 residues. V was shortened by 1 base and J by 2 bases, with 12 bases between the two germline ends. CDR1 and CDR2 from the germline V gene are SGHRS and YFSETQ.

This clonotype was seen repeatedly, ten times or more. The V call is TRBV15, the J call TRBJ1-4, with no clear D. Germline CDR1 is LNHNV and CDR2 is YYDKDF (reference sequence). The CDR3 length is 16 residues. The V and J ends lost 0 bases and 4 bases respectively, with 12 bases between them. CDR3 bases: TGTGCCACCAGCAGAGATTCTAGGGCAGTTAATGAAAAACTGTTTTTT. Amino acid sequence: CATSRDSRAVNEKLFF.

The V and J genes are TRBV12-3 or TRBV12-4 and TRBJ1-2, with a weak D call TRBD1 (6 bases). Trimming left V 7 bases short and J 6 bases short, with 21 bases between. The CDR3 contains 15 residues. CDR3 in amino acids: CASTPYGGGRDGYTF. CDR3 nucleotide sequence: TGTGCCAGCACCCCTTACGGCGGGGGGCGTGATGGCTACACCTTC.